The 24 T cell receptor beta chains below come from one sample, sequenced in a study of blood T cell repertoires in COVID-19. Some clones are missing from TCRdb's copy, which holds only in-frame ones; the method was immunoSEQ multiplex PCR. The sample consists of some 94,000 clones, 75% to 90% of them appearing once. Sequenced: peripheral blood. The source of these receptors is a human donor in a cohort sampled during active COVID-19.

This chain links TRBV19 with TRBJ1-5; 9 positions agree with TRBD1. CDR1 is LNHDA and CDR2 is SQIVND in the germline V gene (reference sequence). The J segment lost 3 bases and the V segment lost 4 bases, leaving 7 bases of the junction unmatched. The CDR3 extends over 16 amino acids. As DNA, the CDR3 is TGTGCCAGTAGTACTCGGACAGGGGAGTTCAATCAGCCCCAGCATTTT. Encoded protein: CASSTRTGEFNQPQHF.

The rearrangement uses TRBV6-6 and TRBJ2-7; 12 nucleotides match TRBD2. Germline values: CDR1 MNHNY, CDR2 SVGAGI (reference sequence). V was pared by 4 bases and J by 5 bases, with 9 bases of the junction left unmatched. This CDR3 is built from 16 residues. CDR3 DNA: TGTGCCAGCAGTTTCGACGGGCTAGCGGGGGGGGACGAGCAGTACTTC. This gives the protein CASSFDGLAGGDEQYF.

The chain has TRBV29-1 and TRBJ2-5, with no clear D. From germline, CDR1 is SQVTM and CDR2 ANQGSEA. Trimming removed 8 bases at V and 3 bases at J, with 16 bases between. There are 13 residues in the CDR3. Written as DNA, the CDR3 is TGCAGCTCGTCCCAGTCCCGGGAAGAGACCCAGTACTTC. It yields the protein CSSSQSREETQYF.

This rearrangement joins TRBV6-1 to TRBJ2-5, with TRBD2 matching over 10 bases. The V and J ends lost 3 bases and 3 bases, in that order; junction bases with no gene match: 19. This CDR3 is 20 amino acids long. Germline lookup yields CDR1 MNHNS and CDR2 SASEGT. CDR3 DNA: TGTGCCAGCAGTGATAGTGTAGCGGGAGGATGGGGAATAGAGAAAGAGACCCAGTACTTC. This gives the protein CASSDSVAGGWGIEKETQYF.

DNA for the CDR3: TGTGCCAGCAGCCTCGAAGGCGGGAGCTACAATGAGCAGTTCTTC. Translating gives CASSLEGGSYNEQFF. V and J are TRBV7-3 and TRBJ2-1, with 7 bases fitting TRBD2. Per the germline V gene, CDR1 is SGHTA and CDR2 is FQGTGA. The CDR3 has 15 residues. V was clipped by 5 bases and J by 3 bases; unmatched bases: 7. The variable domain in full, with the rest retrieved from reference TRBV7-3 and TRBJ2-1, is GAGVSQTPSNKVTEKGKYVELRCDPISGHTALYWYRQSLGQGPEFLIYFQGTGAADDSGLPNDRFFAVRPEGSVSTLKIQRTERGDSAVYLCASSLEGGSYNEQFFGPGTRLTVL.

The chain is built from TRBV10-3 and TRBJ2-1, with 10 bases aligning to TRBD2. The CDR3 contains 13 residues. Germline-derived CDR1 and CDR2 are ENHRY and SYGVKD. With 3 bases clipped from V and 12 bases from J, the junction kept 5 bases outside the gene matches. The CDR3 DNA is TGTGCCATCAGTGACCGAGCGGGAGGGTTGCAGTTCTTC. Amino acids: CAISDRAGGLQFF.

This CDR3 reads CASGTGGSSYEQYF. Here the CDR3 DNA reads TGTGCCAGCGGGACAGGGGGTTCTTCCTACGAGCAGTACTTC. The chain is built from TRBV27 and TRBJ2-7; 11 bases match TRBD1. The V segment lost 8 bases and the J segment 1 base; nucleotides outside the gene matches: 4. The germline gives CDR1 MNHEY, CDR2 SMNVEV (reference sequence). This CDR3 has 14 amino acids.

This sequence joins TRBV7-6 and TRBJ2-7; D perhaps matches TRBD1 (5 bases). Deletions cut 4 bases from V and 5 bases from J, with 15 bases between. Germline lookup yields CDR1 SGHVS and CDR2 FNYEAQ. The CDR3 loop spans 14 amino acids. The CDR3 here is CASSSLIAGNEQYF. The CDR3 region has the DNA TGTGCCAGCAGCTCCTTAATTGCAGGGAACGAGCAGTACTTC.

The chain recombines TRBV24-1 with TRBJ2-1; weak D call: TRBD2 (6 bases). V lost 0 bases to trimming and J lost 9 bases, with 8 bases between them. CDR3 size: 13 residues. Germline CDR1 KGHDR, CDR2 SFDVKD. The CDR3 reads CATSDLGGVEQFF. CDR3 DNA: TGTGCCACCAGTGATTTGGGCGGGGTTGAGCAGTTCTTC.

The chain couples TRBV19 to TRBJ2-7; 10 positions match TRBD2. The V gene end was trimmed by 4 bases and the J gene end by 0 bases; junction bases not matched to a gene: 3. The CDR3 covers 15 residues. Germline V CDR1 and CDR2: LNHDA, SQIVND (reference sequence). The DNA for the CDR3 is TGTGCCAGTAGTACCCTAGCGGGAGCCTCCTACGAGCAGTACTTC. It codes for CASSTLAGASYEQYF.

CDR3 loop: CATSDLGQGNQETQYF. In DNA form, the CDR3 reads TGTGCCACCAGTGACCTGGGACAGGGGAATCAAGAGACCCAGTACTTC. The chain carries TRBV24-1 and TRBJ2-5, with 10 positions matching TRBD1. Trimming removed 4 bases from V and 2 bases from J; junction bases left unmatched: 6. The CDR3 has 16 residues. Germline CDR1 KGHDR, CDR2 SFDVKD.

The rearrangement uses TRBV15 and TRBJ2-3; D perhaps matches TRBD1 (5 bases). The germline gives CDR1 LNHNV, CDR2 YYDKDF (reference sequence). There are 14 residues in the CDR3. V was cut by 2 bases and J by 0 bases, with 6 bases left in between. The CDR3 sequence: CATSRQGSTDTQYF. The DNA of the CDR3 is TGTGCCACCAGCAGACAGGGTAGCACAGATACGCAGTATTTT.

V usage is TRBV11-3 and J usage is TRBJ2-3; tentatively, D is TRBD1 (6 bases). The CDR3 runs 14 residues. The V gene lost 8 bases and the J gene lost 3 bases, with 15 bases spanning the gap. Germline values: CDR1 SGHNT, CDR2 YENEEA. Here the CDR3 DNA reads TGTGCCAGCGGACCCTCAGGGGTAACAGATACGCAGTATTTT. It specifies CASGPSGVTDTQYF.

This rearrangement joins TRBV6-5 to TRBJ1-2; D uncertain. In germline, CDR1 is MNHEY, CDR2 SVGAGI. The length of the CDR3 is 13 residues. V was trimmed by 2 bases and J by 8 bases, leaving 12 bases between them. CDR3 region: CASSYTGFYGYTF. As DNA, the CDR3 is TGTGCCAGCAGTTACACGGGGTTCTACGGCTACACCTTC.

This clone was seen repeatedly, ten times or more. The chain joins TRBV28 to TRBJ1-2; 7 bases match TRBD1. The CDR3 is 14 residues long. V was clipped by 6 bases and J by 3 bases; unmatched bases: 7. The germline gives CDR1 MDHEN, CDR2 SYDVKM. CDR3: CASSFQGGDYGYTF. The CDR3 DNA reads as TGTGCCAGCAGCTTTCAAGGGGGCGACTATGGCTACACCTTC.

V and J are TRBV4-1 and TRBJ2-7; no clear D gene. Germline V CDR1 and CDR2: MGHRA, YSYEKL. This CDR3 region has 15 residues. Trimming took 1 base from V and 3 from J, leaving 13 bases between them. In DNA form, the CDR3 reads TGCGCCAGCAGCCAAGGAGGCCAAATAGTCTACGAGCAGTACTTC. It codes for CASSQGGQIVYEQYF.

The gene calls are TRBV7-9 and TRBJ2-7, with D possibly being TRBD2 (6 bases). CDR3 length equals 14 residues. Per germline, CDR1 SEHNR and CDR2 FQNEAQ (reference sequence). V was cut by 4 bases and J by 7 bases, with 17 bases left in between. CDR3 in DNA: TGTGCCAGCAGCTCAACCGGGACTCAAATGGAGCAGTACTTC. This translates into CASSSTGTQMEQYF. Supplemented by reference TRBV7-9 and TRBJ2-7, the full variable domain reads DTGVSQNPRHKITKRGQNVTFRCDPISEHNRLYWYRQTLGQGPEFLTYFQNEAQLEKSRLLSDRFSAERPKGSFSTLEIQRTEQGDSAMYLCASSSTGTQMEQYFGPGTRLTVT.

This chain joins TRBV19 and TRBJ2-7; 9 bases fit TRBD2. The CDR3 consists of 16 residues. Per the germline V gene, CDR1 is LNHDA and CDR2 is SQIVND (reference sequence). J gave up 3 bases and V 0 bases, and 6 bases lay outside the gene matches. The CDR3 DNA sequence: TGTGCCAGTAGTATAGACCCTAGCGGGAAGGACTACGAGCAGTACTTC. It is translated as CASSIDPSGKDYEQYF.

This rearrangement joins TRBV5-1 to TRBJ2-7, with 13 bases aligning to TRBD2. Germline V gene lookup returns CDR1 SGHRS and CDR2 YFSETQ. V was pared by 4 bases and J by 3 bases, with 7 bases of the junction left unmatched. The CDR3 is 16 residues long. The CDR3 region is CASSMGTSGNNYEQYF. The CDR3 bases are TGCGCCAGCAGCATGGGGACTAGCGGGAACAACTACGAGCAGTACTTC.

This chain connects TRBV2 to TRBJ2-1, with D possibly TRBD2 on 5 matching bases. Germline CDR1 SNHLY, CDR2 FYNNEI. The CDR3 has 14 residues. V lost 4 bases and J 7 bases, leaving 14 bases between the germline ends. The CDR3 DNA reads as TGTGCCAGCAGTGCCGGACTTTCTCTTAATGAGCAGTTCTTC. The encoded protein is CASSAGLSLNEQFF.

The gene calls are TRBV30 and TRBJ2-7; 9 bases are shared with TRBD1. The CDR3 totals 17 residues. Germline trimming cut 1 base from V and 4 bases from J; bases unmatched to any gene: 14. Germline loops: CDR1 GTSNPN, CDR2 SVGIG (reference sequence). This chain's CDR3 is CAWSAAPGQGRRYEQYF. The CDR3 DNA reads TGTGCCTGGAGTGCGGCCCCGGGACAGGGAAGAAGGTACGAGCAGTACTTC.

V usage is TRBV7-9 and J usage is TRBJ2-7; TRBD2 agrees at 7 bases. The V gene's germline CDR1 is SEHNR and CDR2 FQNEAQ (reference sequence). Trimming took 5 bases from V and 6 from J; bases not matched to a gene: 13. This CDR3 spans 15 amino acids. The CDR3 sequence is CASSQTGGSGREQYF. CDR3 sequence (DNA): TGTGCCAGCAGCCAAACGGGAGGTAGCGGGCGCGAGCAGTACTTC.

The chain recombines TRBV7-6 with TRBJ1-3; D unresolved. The CDR3 consists of 15 residues. With 5 bases removed from V and 0 bases from J, the gap between germline ends came to 11 bases. Germline CDR1 is SGHVS and CDR2 is FNYEAQ. Here the CDR3 reads CASSPSGSSGNTIYF. The CDR3 nucleotides are TGTGCCAGCAGCCCGAGTGGTAGCTCTGGAAACACCATATATTTT.

This clone was seen more than once but under ten times. This chain uses TRBV6-4 with TRBJ2-5, with 15 positions matching TRBD2. The ends lost 6 bases at V and 2 bases at J; junction bases unmatched: 4. Germline loops: CDR1 MRHNA, CDR2 SNTAGT. This CDR3 has 16 residues. The CDR3 loop is CASRGGTSGRQETQYF. In DNA form, the CDR3 reads TGTGCCAGCAGGGGAGGGACTAGCGGGAGGCAAGAGACCCAGTACTTC.